Listed here are 23 T cell receptor beta chains from one sample, sequenced in a study of blood T cells in healthy people across ages. A second PCR of roughly 7 to 11 cycles used a sample-barcoded 5' primer and a J-beta primer mix. TCRdb fed the 5' RACE reads into MiXCR, producing one record per CDR3 protein. There are about a million distinct CDR3 sequences in the sample; about two fifths occur only once, and about an eighth lies in the top ten. Sample: blood. The receptors were gathered from a young man in good health.

The chain joins TRBV3-1 to TRBJ1-2, with 7 bases identical to TRBD1. Looked up from germline, CDR1 is LGHDT and CDR2 is YNNKEL (reference sequence). The CDR3 spans 16 residues. The V segment lost 1 base and the J segment 2 bases; nucleotides outside the gene matches: 7. The CDR3 here is CASSQASGTENYGYTF. DNA of the CDR3: TGTGCCAGCAGCCAAGCGTCCGGGACAGAAAACTATGGCTACACCTTC.

This clonotype has only a few counts. The J gene is TRBJ1-2, the V gene TRBV20-1; 7 bases line up with TRBD1. The germline V gene has CDR1 DFQATT and CDR2 SNEGSKA (reference sequence). The CDR3 has 12 residues. V lost 6 bases to trimming and J lost 8 bases; unmatched junction nucleotides: 9. Written as DNA, the CDR3 is TGCAGTGCAGCCGGGACAGAGGAAGGCTACACCTTC. Translated: CSAAGTEEGYTF.

The chain links TRBV5-1 to TRBJ1-5, with no clear D. The CDR3 contains 15 residues. CDR1 is SGHRS and CDR2 is YFSETQ in the germline V gene. The V gene lost 0 bases and the J gene lost 2 bases, with 9 bases spanning the gap. The CDR3 DNA reads TGCGCCAGCAGCTTGGGGGAAGGAGGCAATCAGCCCCAGCATTTT. Translated: CASSLGEGGNQPQHF.

Only a few counts were recorded for this clonotype. The J gene is TRBJ2-3, the V gene TRBV29-1; D not certain. The germline gives CDR1 SQVTM, CDR2 ANQGSEA. Trimming took 0 bases from V and 3 from J, leaving 4 bases between them. The CDR3 spans 12 residues. In nucleotides, the CDR3 is TGCAGCGTTGAAGATGGGACAGATACGCAGTATTTT. Translated: CSVEDGTDTQYF.

Only a few counts were recorded for this clonotype. The chain carries TRBV7-2 and TRBJ2-3, with 10 bases matching TRBD2. The CDR3 consists of 18 residues. From germline, CDR1 is SGHTA and CDR2 FQGNSA. V lost 1 base to trimming and J lost 0 bases; unmatched junction nucleotides: 7. The CDR3 spells CASSLVTSGYPSTDTQYF. CDR3 nucleotides: TGTGCCAGCAGCTTAGTGACTAGCGGGTACCCAAGCACAGATACGCAGTATTTT. Drawing the rest from reference TRBV7-2 and TRBJ2-3, the complete variable domain is GAGVSQSPSNKVTEKGKDVELRCDPISGHTALYWYRQSLGQGLEFLIYFQGNSAPDKSGLPSDRFSAERTGGSVSTLTIQRTQQEDSAVYLCASSLVTSGYPSTDTQYFGPGTRLTVL.

This clonotype was counted between two and nine times. The gene calls are TRBV27 and TRBJ2-7, with 8 nucleotides matching TRBD1. Germline values: CDR1 MNHEY, CDR2 SMNVEV (reference sequence). V was clipped by 5 bases and J by 2 bases; unmatched bases: 8. This CDR3 has 15 residues. This chain's CDR3 is CASSVVTGGTYEQYF. DNA for the CDR3: TGTGCCAGCAGTGTGGTTACAGGGGGGACCTACGAGCAGTACTTC.

This chain connects TRBV18 to TRBJ2-3; the D gene is possibly TRBD2 (6 bases). Germline V gene sequence: CDR1 KGHSH, CDR2 LQKENI. Trimming pared 5 bases from V and 4 bases from J, leaving 22 bases between. This CDR3 spans 17 amino acids. The CDR3 DNA sequence: TGTGCCAGCTCATCGGGTGGACCTAGCGAGTCCCCAGATACGCAGTATTTT. Its protein product is CASSSGGPSESPDTQYF.

Only a few counts were recorded for this clonotype. The chain has TRBV6-5 and TRBJ1-2; D may be TRBD1 (6 bases). Germline V gives CDR1 MNHEY, CDR2 SVGAGI. The CDR3 contains 13 residues. Trimming shortened V by 0 bases and J by 7 bases, and 9 bases separated the two germline ends. The DNA of the CDR3 is TGTGCCAGCAGTTACTCAGGGGGGCCTGGCTACACCTTC. It yields the protein CASSYSGGPGYTF.

V usage is TRBV10-3 and J usage is TRBJ2-3; D gene uncertain. Germline V lookup: CDR1 ENHRY, CDR2 SYGVKD. Trimming took 5 bases from V and 0 from J, leaving 15 bases between them. The CDR3 is 16 amino acids. DNA of the CDR3: TGTGCCATCAGTTTTTTGGCGCAAGCTAGCACAGATACGCAGTATTTT. It translates to CAISFLAQASTDTQYF.

This clonotype appeared once. The gene calls are TRBV6-2 or TRBV6-3 and TRBJ1-5; D is undetermined. The CDR3 runs 17 residues. Germline V gene sequence: CDR1 MNHEY, CDR2 SVGEGT. V was pared by 6 bases and J by 1 base, with 19 bases between. DNA for the CDR3: TGTGCCAGCAGCCCCGCGGTCTGGGGAGTAAGCAATCAGCCCCAGCATTTT. Translation: CASSPAVWGVSNQPQHF.

The chain links TRBV4-1 to TRBJ1-3; a weak D match, TRBD1 (5 bases). Germline CDR1 and CDR2: MGHRA and YSYEKL. This CDR3 comprises 15 residues. V lost 0 bases and J 4 bases, leaving 10 bases between the germline ends. The CDR3 sequence is CASSQDGGPGNTIYF. The CDR3 DNA reads TGCGCCAGCAGCCAAGATGGGGGTCCCGGAAACACCATATATTTT.

This chain links TRBV5-1 with TRBJ1-1; D remains ambiguous. V lost 1 base, J lost 1 base, and 11 bases lay in between. CDR3 length: 15 amino acids. CDR1 and CDR2 from the germline V gene are SGHRS and YFSETQ. The CDR3 coding sequence is TGCGCCAGCAGCTTGAGGGCAGGAGGGAACACTGAAGCTTTCTTT. As protein: CASSLRAGGNTEAFF. Full variable domain (missing parts from reference TRBV5-1 and TRBJ1-1): KAGVTQTPRYLIKTRGQQVTLSCSPISGHRSVSWYQQTPGQGLQFLFEYFSETQRNKGNFPGRFSGRQFSNSRSEMNVSTLELGDSALYLCASSLRAGGNTEAFFGQGTRLTVV.

This clonotype was seen more than once but under ten times. J is TRBJ1-5 and V is TRBV4-1, with a weak D call TRBD1 (6 bases). The germline gives CDR1 MGHRA, CDR2 YSYEKL. Deletions cut 1 base from V and 7 bases from J, with 8 bases between. CDR3 length equals 13 residues. CDR3 protein: CASSQVQGQPQHF. The CDR3 nucleotides are TGCGCCAGCAGCCAAGTACAGGGACAGCCCCAGCATTTT.

The chain recombines TRBV6-5 with TRBJ2-2; 7 bases are shared with TRBD2. CDR1 is MNHEY, CDR2 SVGAGI, per germline. This CDR3 has 16 residues. V lost 6 bases, J lost 6 bases, and 13 bases stayed unmatched. CDR3 DNA sequence: TGTGCCAGCAGACCCTCGGGAGGAGGGGCGTCCGGGGAGCTGTTTTTT. This encodes CASRPSGGGASGELFF.

The sample holds a few counts of this clonotype. The V call is TRBV29-1, the J call TRBJ2-1; TRBD2 aligns across 9 bases. Germline V CDR1 and CDR2: SQVTM, ANQGSEA. Germline trimming cut 2 bases from V and 8 bases from J; bases unmatched to any gene: 10. This CDR3 is built from 15 residues. CDR3 bases: TGCAGCGTTGAAAGGGCGGGGGGGCCTTTCGATGAGCAGTTCTTC. Protein: CSVERAGGPFDEQFF.

This chain uses TRBV20-1 with TRBJ2-1; tentatively, D is TRBD1 (6 bases). V was trimmed by 4 bases and J by 5 bases, leaving 18 bases between them. The germline V gene has CDR1 DFQATT and CDR2 SNEGSKA (reference sequence). The CDR3 sequence is 15 residues long. The CDR3 bases are TGCAGTGCTACGTTGAGGACAGTAATAAACAATGAGCAGTTCTTC. Translated, it gives CSATLRTVINNEQFF.

This clonotype was seen ten or more times. The chain couples TRBV10-3 to TRBJ1-5, with TRBD1 matching 7 bases. V lost 5 bases and J lost 4; bases outside the gene matches: 5. Germline V lookup: CDR1 ENHRY, CDR2 SYGVKD. The CDR3 sequence is 14 residues long. This CDR3 reads CAISRGTENQPQHF. The CDR3, as DNA: TGTGCCATCAGTCGGGGGACAGAAAATCAGCCCCAGCATTTT.

This clonotype was observed a few times. The rearrangement links TRBV10-3 to TRBJ2-1; 12 bases are a match to TRBD2. Germline lookup yields CDR1 ENHRY and CDR2 SYGVKD. The CDR3 runs to 16 residues. The V and J ends lost 8 bases and 8 bases, in that order; junction bases with no gene match: 13. CDR3 bases: TGTGCCATCCGGAGACTAGCGGGGGACCTAACGGATGAGCAGTTCTTC. As protein: CAIRRLAGDLTDEQFF.

This clonotype was recorded at least ten times. The chain has TRBV4-3 and TRBJ2-4, with D tentatively TRBD1 or TRBD2 (5 bases each). The CDR3 contains 14 residues. CDR1 is LGHNA, CDR2 YSLEER, per germline. Trimming removed 3 bases from V and 0 bases from J, with 6 bases in between. CDR3 residues: CASSQGVAKNIQYF. CDR3 DNA sequence: TGCGCCAGCAGCCAGGGGGTAGCCAAAAACATTCAGTACTTC.

A few counts support this clonotype. J is TRBJ2-5 and V is TRBV20-1, with 8 positions matching TRBD2. Germline CDR1 and CDR2: DFQATT and SNEGSKA (reference sequence). Trimming cost V 7 bases and J 1 base; bases outside gene matches: 8. The CDR3 totals 14 residues. In DNA, the CDR3 is TGCAGTGTGACCGTTAGCGGGGCCCAAGAGACCCAGTACTTC. Its protein is CSVTVSGAQETQYF.

The J gene is TRBJ2-3, the V gene TRBV5-1, with D perhaps TRBD1 or TRBD2 (5 bases each). The CDR3 loop spans 14 amino acids. The germline CDR1 and CDR2 sequences are SGHRS and YFSETQ. V was shortened by 6 bases and J by 6 bases, with 17 bases between the two germline ends. The CDR3 is CASTKSAGTDTQYF. CDR3 in DNA: TGCGCCAGCACTAAGAGCGCTGGGACGGATACGCAGTATTTT.

With respect to this clonotype: Germline and junction disagree at one end, which may indicate a read error. The chain is built from TRBV7-2 and TRBJ1-5; a weak D match, TRBD1 (5 bases). Looked up from germline, CDR1 is SGHTA and CDR2 is FQGNSA. The CDR3 is 16 residues long. CDR3: CANSLVPGRTDQPQHF. The CDR3 DNA reads as TGTGCCAACAGCTTAGTCCCAGGGAGGACCGATCAGCCCCAGCATTTT.

This rearrangement joins TRBV9 to TRBJ1-2, with TRBD1 matching 7 bases. CDR3 length: 15 amino acids. Germline V gene lookup returns CDR1 SGDLS and CDR2 YYNGEE. Trimming took 0 bases from V and 2 from J; bases not matched to a gene: 4. CDR3 in DNA: TGTGCCAGCAGCGTAGAGGGGGCTTTAAACTATGGCTACACCTTC. Protein product: CASSVEGALNYGYTF.